The 2 T cell receptor beta chains below come from one sample, sequenced in a study of OX40 agonist ivuxolimab in advanced cancers. TCRdb's copy holds only in-frame clones and misses some; the assay was immunoSEQ multiplex PCR. Of more than 50,000 clones listed, around 75% are singletons. The sample in question was CD4+ or CD8+ T cells sorted from blood, obtained in a trial of the OX40 agonist ivuxolimab. The receptors were gathered from an adult with an advanced solid tumor such as melanoma, head and neck, liver or kidney cancer.

The rearrangement links TRBV5-5 to TRBJ1-5; D perhaps matches TRBD1 (5 bases). The CDR3 contains 16 residues. The V gene's germline CDR1 is SGHKS and CDR2 YYEKEE (reference sequence). Trimming removed 3 bases at V and 2 bases at J, with 15 bases between. The CDR3 coding sequence is TGTGCCAGCAGCTGGGGCCTACCGGGGGGCAATCAGCCCCAGCATTTT. It translates to CASSWGLPGGNQPQHF.

CDR3 protein: CASSQGAGDSGDTQYF. CDR3 coding DNA: TGTGCCAGCAGCCAGGGGGCGGGGGACTCGGGAGATACGCAGTATTTT. This chain joins TRBV7-3 and TRBJ2-3, with D maybe TRBD1 (8 bases). The length of the CDR3 is 16 residues. V lost 5 bases and J lost 5, with 20 bases in between. Germline CDR1 is SGHTA and CDR2 is FQGTGA. Together with reference TRBV7-3 and TRBJ2-3, the CDR3 gives the full variable domain: GAGVSQTPSNKVTEKGKYVELRCDPISGHTALYWYRQSLGQGPEFLIYFQGTGAADDSGLPNDRFFAVRPEGSVSTLKIQRTERGDSAVYLCASSQGAGDSGDTQYFGPGTRLTVL.